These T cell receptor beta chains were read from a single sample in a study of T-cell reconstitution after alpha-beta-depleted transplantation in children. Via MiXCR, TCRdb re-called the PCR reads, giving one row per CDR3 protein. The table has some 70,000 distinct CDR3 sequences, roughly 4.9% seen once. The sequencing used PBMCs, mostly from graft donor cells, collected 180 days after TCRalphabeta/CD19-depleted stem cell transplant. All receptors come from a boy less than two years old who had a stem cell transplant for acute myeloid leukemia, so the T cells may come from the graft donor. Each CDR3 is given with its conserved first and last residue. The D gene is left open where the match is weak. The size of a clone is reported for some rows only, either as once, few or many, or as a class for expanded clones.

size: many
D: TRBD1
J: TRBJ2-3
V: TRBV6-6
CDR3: CASSFTGAVTDTQYF
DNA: TGTGCCAGCAGCTTTACAGGGGCCGTCACAGATACGCAGTATTTT

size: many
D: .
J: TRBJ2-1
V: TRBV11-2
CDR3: CASSFSPIYNEQFF
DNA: TGTGCCAGCAGCTTCAGCCCAATCTACAATGAGCAGTTCTTC

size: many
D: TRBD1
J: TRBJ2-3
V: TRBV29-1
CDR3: CSVDRGPGTDTQYF
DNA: TGCAGCGTTGACAGGGGGCCAGGCACAGATACGCAGTATTTT

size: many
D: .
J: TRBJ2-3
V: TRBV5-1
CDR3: CASSSGRGPPRTDTQYF
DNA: TGCGCCAGCAGCTCCGGACGTGGTCCTCCACGGACAGATACGCAGTATTTT

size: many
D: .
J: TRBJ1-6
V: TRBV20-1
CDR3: CSAIGRSSYNSPLHF
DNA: TGCAGTGCTATCGGACGGAGCTCCTATAATTCACCCCTCCACTTT

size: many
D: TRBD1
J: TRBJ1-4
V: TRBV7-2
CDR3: CASSLTGGDEKLFF
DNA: TGTGCCAGCAGCTTGACAGGGGGGGATGAAAAACTGTTTTTT

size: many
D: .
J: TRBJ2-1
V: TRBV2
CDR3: CASERVSYNEQFF
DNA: TGTGCCAGCGAGCGGGTATCTTACAATGAGCAGTTCTTC

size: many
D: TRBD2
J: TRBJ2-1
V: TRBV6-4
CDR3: CASGTSGGAHNEQFF
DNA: TGTGCCAGCGGGACTAGCGGGGGTGCACACAATGAGCAGTTCTTC

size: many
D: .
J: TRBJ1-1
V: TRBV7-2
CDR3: CASSFIGGTEAFF
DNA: TGTGCCAGCAGCTTCATAGGGGGTACTGAAGCTTTCTTT

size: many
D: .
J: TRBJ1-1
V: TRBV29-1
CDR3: CSAGRSQNTEAFF
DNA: TGCAGCGCCGGTCGCTCGCAGAACACTGAAGCTTTCTTT

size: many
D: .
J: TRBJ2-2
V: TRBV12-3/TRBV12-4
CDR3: CASSSGPLNTGELFF
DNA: TGTGCCAGCAGTTCGGGACCTTTGAACACCGGGGAGCTGTTTTTT

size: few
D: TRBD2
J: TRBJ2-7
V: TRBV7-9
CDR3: CASSYREDPLEQYF
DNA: TGTGCCAGCAGCTACCGGGAGGACCCTTTGGAGCAGTACTTC

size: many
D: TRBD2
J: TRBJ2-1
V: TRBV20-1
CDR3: CSANRVAGVLNEQFF
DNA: TGCAGTGCTAATCGGGTAGCGGGGGTTTTGAATGAGCAGTTCTTC

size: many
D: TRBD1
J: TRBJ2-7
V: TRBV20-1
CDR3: CSATPGTGVDEQYF
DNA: TGCAGTGCTACCCCCGGGACAGGGGTAGACGAGCAGTACTTC

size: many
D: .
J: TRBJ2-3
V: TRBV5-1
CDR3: CASSGTGTSTDTQYF
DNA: TGCGCCAGCAGCGGAACCGGGACTAGCACAGATACGCAGTATTTT

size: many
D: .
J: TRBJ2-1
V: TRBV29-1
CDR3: CSARPRSYNEQFF
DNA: TGCAGCGCCCGGCCGCGTTCCTACAATGAGCAGTTCTTC

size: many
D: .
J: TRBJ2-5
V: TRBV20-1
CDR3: CSARDPGGMETQYF
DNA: TGCAGTGCTAGAGATCCAGGGGGGATGGAGACCCAGTACTTC

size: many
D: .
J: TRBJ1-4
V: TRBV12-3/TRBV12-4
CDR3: CASSLVGGLKEKLFF
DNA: TGTGCCAGCAGCCTAGTCGGGGGGCTTAAAGAAAAACTGTTTTTT

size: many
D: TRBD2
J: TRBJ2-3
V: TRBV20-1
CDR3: CSARPTGLAGDRTTDTQYF
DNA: TGCAGTGCTAGACCCACGGGACTAGCGGGGGACCGAACAACAGATACGCAGTATTTT

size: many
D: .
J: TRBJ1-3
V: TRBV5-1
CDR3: CASSLEAGAGRNTIYF
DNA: TGCGCCAGCAGCTTGGAGGCGGGGGCCGGCAGAAACACCATATATTTT

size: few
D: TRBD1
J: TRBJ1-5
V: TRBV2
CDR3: CASSVRQGAYQPQHF
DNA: TGTGCCAGCAGTGTCCGACAGGGGGCGTATCAGCCCCAGCATTTT

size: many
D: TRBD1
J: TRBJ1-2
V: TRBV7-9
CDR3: CASSFEPGQENGYTF
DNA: TGTGCCAGCAGCTTCGAACCGGGACAGGAAAATGGCTACACCTTC

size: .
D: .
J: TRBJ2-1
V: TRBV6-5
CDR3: CASSYGRADYNEQFF
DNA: TGTGCCAGCAGTTACGGTCGAGCCGATTACAATGAGCAGTTCTTC

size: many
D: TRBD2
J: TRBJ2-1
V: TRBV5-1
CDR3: CASSLGLGGSSYNEQFF
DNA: TGCGCCAGCAGCTTGGGGTTGGGCGGGAGCTCCTACAATGAGCAGTTCTTC

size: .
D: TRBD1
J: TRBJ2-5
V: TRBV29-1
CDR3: CSVGGDRGQETQYF
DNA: TGCAGCGTTGGTGGGGACAGGGGCCAAGAGACCCAGTACTTC

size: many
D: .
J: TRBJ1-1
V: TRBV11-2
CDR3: CASSLGGVGTPNTEAFF
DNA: TGTGCCAGCAGCTTAGGAGGTGTGGGTACCCCCAACACTGAAGCTTTCTTT

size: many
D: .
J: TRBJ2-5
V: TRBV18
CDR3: CASSPLYQETQYF
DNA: TGTGCCAGCTCACCCCTGTACCAAGAGACCCAGTACTTC

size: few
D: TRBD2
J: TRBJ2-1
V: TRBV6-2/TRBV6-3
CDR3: CASSRYSGGPYNEQFF
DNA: TGTGCCAGCAGCCGCTATAGCGGGGGGCCCTACAATGAGCAGTTCTTC

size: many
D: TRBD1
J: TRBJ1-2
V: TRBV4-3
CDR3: CASSQEGQGHYGYTF
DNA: TGCGCCAGCAGCCAAGAGGGACAGGGTCACTATGGCTACACCTTC

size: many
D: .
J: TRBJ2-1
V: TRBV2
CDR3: CASSPGRKQFF
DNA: TGTGCCAGCAGTCCTGGGAGGAAGCAGTTCTTC

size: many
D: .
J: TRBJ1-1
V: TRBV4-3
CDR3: CASSQGVPRNTEAFF
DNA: TGCGCCAGCAGCCAAGGGGTCCCGAGGAACACTGAAGCTTTCTTT

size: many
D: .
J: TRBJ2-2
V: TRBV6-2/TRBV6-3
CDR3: CASSLAPTDTGELFF
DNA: TGTGCCAGCAGCCTTGCGCCCACAGACACCGGGGAGCTGTTTTTT

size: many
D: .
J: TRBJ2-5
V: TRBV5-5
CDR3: CASSFQVIQETQYF
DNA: TGTGCCAGCAGCTTCCAGGTTATCCAAGAGACCCAGTACTTC

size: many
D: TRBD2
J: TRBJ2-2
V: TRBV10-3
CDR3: CAISEDPGLDSFGELFF
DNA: TGTGCCATCAGTGAGGACCCGGGACTAGACAGTTTCGGGGAGCTGTTTTTT

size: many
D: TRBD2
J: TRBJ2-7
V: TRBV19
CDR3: CASSIGSGGTPHEQYF
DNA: TGTGCCAGTAGTATTGGCAGCGGGGGGACCCCCCACGAGCAGTACTTC

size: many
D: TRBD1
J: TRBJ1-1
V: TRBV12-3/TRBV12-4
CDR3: CASRLQGSTEAFF
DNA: TGTGCCAGCAGATTACAGGGGAGTACTGAAGCTTTCTTT

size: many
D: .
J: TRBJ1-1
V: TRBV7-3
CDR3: CASSLTARASAEAFF
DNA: TGTGCCAGCAGCTTAACGGCCAGAGCAAGCGCTGAAGCTTTCTTT

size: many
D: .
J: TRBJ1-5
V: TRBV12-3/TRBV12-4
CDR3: CASSPGGRQPQHF
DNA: TGTGCCAGCAGCCCCGGGGGGCGTCAGCCCCAGCATTTT

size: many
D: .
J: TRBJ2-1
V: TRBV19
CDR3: CASSIDRDNEQFF
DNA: TGTGCCAGTAGTATAGACAGGGACAATGAGCAGTTCTTC

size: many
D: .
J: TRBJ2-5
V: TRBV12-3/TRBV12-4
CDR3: CASSLVGGPQETQYF
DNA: TGTGCCAGCAGTTTAGTAGGGGGGCCGCAAGAGACCCAGTACTTC

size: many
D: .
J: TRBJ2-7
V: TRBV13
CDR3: CASSLGQSYEQYF
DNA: TGTGCCAGCAGCTTAGGACAGTCCTACGAGCAGTACTTC

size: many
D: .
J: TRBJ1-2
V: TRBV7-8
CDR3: CASSSGQHYGYTF
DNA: TGTGCCAGCAGCTCCGGACAGCACTATGGCTACACCTTC

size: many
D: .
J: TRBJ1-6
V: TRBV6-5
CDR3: CASIRTASGNSPLHF
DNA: TGTGCCAGCATTCGGACGGCCTCGGGAAATTCACCCCTCCACTTT

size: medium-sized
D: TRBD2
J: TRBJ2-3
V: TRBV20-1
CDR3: CSLAGATDTQYF
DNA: TGCAGTTTAGCGGGGGCTACAGATACGCAGTATTTT